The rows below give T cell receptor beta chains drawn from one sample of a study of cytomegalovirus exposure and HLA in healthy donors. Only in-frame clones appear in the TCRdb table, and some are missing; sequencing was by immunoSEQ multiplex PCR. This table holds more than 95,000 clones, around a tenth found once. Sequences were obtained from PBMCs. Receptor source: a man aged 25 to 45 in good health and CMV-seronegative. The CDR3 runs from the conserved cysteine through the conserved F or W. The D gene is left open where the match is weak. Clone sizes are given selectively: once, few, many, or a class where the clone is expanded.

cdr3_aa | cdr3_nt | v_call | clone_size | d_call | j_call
CASSLRTSGTYEQYF | TGCGCCAGCAGCCTTAGGACTAGCGGAACCTACGAGCAGTACTTC | TRBV4-1 | - | TRBD2 | TRBJ2-7
CASSLPGPGLAFF | TGTGCCAGCAGCTTGCCCGGGCCAGGGCTAGCTTTCTTT | TRBV5-6 | few | - | TRBJ1-1
CATAWGVFYNSPLHF | TGTGCCACCGCATGGGGAGTTTTCTATAATTCACCCCTCCACTTT | TRBV6-1 | - | - | TRBJ1-6
CASSELGAYGYTF | TGTGCCAGCAGTGAACTGGGGGCGTATGGCTACACCTTC | TRBV6-1 | few | - | TRBJ1-2
CASSYEGFTDKQYF | TGTGCCAGCAGTTACGAAGGCTTTACAGATAAGCAGTATTTT | TRBV6-6 | - | - | TRBJ2-3
CASTPVLESTDTQYF | TGTGCCAGCACCCCCGTTTTAGAGAGCACAGATACGCAGTATTTT | TRBV9 | few | - | TRBJ2-3
CASSPSTGGNTGELFF | TGTGCCAGCAGCCCCTCCACAGGGGGCAACACCGGGGAGCTGTTTTTT | TRBV9 | - | TRBD1 | TRBJ2-2
CASSAGSSYEQYF | TGTGCCAGCAGCGCCGGGAGCTCCTACGAGCAGTACTTC | TRBV28 | few | - | TRBJ2-7
CASSDPTGRRGPSGANVLTF | TGCGCCAGCAGTGACCCCACGGGCAGGAGGGGTCCCTCTGGGGCCAACGTCCTGACTTTC | TRBV10-2 | few | - | TRBJ2-6
CASSFVAGVSYEQYF | TGTGCCAGCAGTTTTGTGGCGGGAGTGTCCTACGAGCAGTACTTC | TRBV28 | - | TRBD2 | TRBJ2-7
CASSFPGQGKAFF | TGTGCCAGCAGTTTCCCGGGACAGGGGAAAGCTTTCTTT | TRBV28 | few | TRBD1 | TRBJ1-1
CASGLWGGVTEAFF | TGTGCTAGTGGTTTGTGGGGGGGCGTCACTGAAGCTTTCTTT | TRBV12-5 | few | - | TRBJ1-1
CASSAPGQGLIGELFF | TGTGCCAGCAGTGCCCCGGGACAGGGGCTCATTGGGGAGCTGTTTTTT | TRBV28 | - | TRBD1 | TRBJ2-2
CASSIKGLAEQYF | TGTGCCAGTAGTATAAAGGGACTAGCGGAGCAGTACTTC | TRBV19 | - | TRBD2 | TRBJ2-7
CASSQQGEGTEAFF | TGTGCCAGCTCACAACAGGGGGAGGGCACTGAAGCTTTCTTT | TRBV18 | - | TRBD1 | TRBJ1-1
CASSLAPGGPYNEQFF | TGCGCCAGCAGCTTGGCCCCAGGGGGCCCCTACAATGAGCAGTTCTTC | TRBV5-1 | - | TRBD1 | TRBJ2-1
CASSARTGGTDTQYF | TGTGCCAGCAGCGCGAGGACAGGGGGCACAGATACGCAGTATTTT | TRBV13 | few | TRBD1 | TRBJ2-3
CASSLVGGNTIYF | TGTGCCAGCAGCTTGGTCGGGGGAAACACCATATATTTT | TRBV5-4 | - | - | TRBJ1-3
CASSQGSGDDRELFF | TGCGCCAGCAGCCAAGGTTCGGGGGATGACCGGGAGCTGTTTTTT | TRBV4-3 | - | - | TRBJ2-2
CASSLGPNIGELFF | TGTGCCAGCAGCTTAGGGCCGAACATCGGGGAGCTGTTTTTT | TRBV11-2 | few | - | TRBJ2-2
CASRRGARTDTQYF | TGTGCCTCCCGCCGGGGGGCGCGGACAGATACGCAGTATTTT | TRBV30 | - | - | TRBJ2-3
CASSLTGGDEQYF | TGTGCCAGCAGCCTGACAGGGGGCGACGAGCAGTACTTC | TRBV5-4 | - | TRBD1 | TRBJ2-7
CASSPTRGGGELFF | TGTGCCAGTAGTCCTACTCGGGGGGGCGGGGAGCTGTTTTTT | TRBV19 | - | TRBD2 | TRBJ2-2
CASTVDRGSYNEQFF | TGTGCCAGCACCGTTGACAGGGGGAGCTACAATGAGCAGTTCTTC | TRBV11-2 | - | TRBD1 | TRBJ2-1
CASSLSRGTYDEQYF | TGTGCCAGCAGCCTCTCTCGGGGGACCTACGACGAGCAGTACTTC | TRBV5-5 | - | - | TRBJ2-7
CASSQGRGGYEQYF | TGTGCCAGCAGCCAGGGTAGGGGAGGCTACGAGCAGTACTTC | TRBV13 | - | - | TRBJ2-7
CASSPAGGFRQPQHF | TGTGCCAGCAGTCCAGCTGGGGGGTTCCGGCAGCCCCAGCATTTT | TRBV6-5 | - | - | TRBJ1-5
CAWHTGREADTQYF | TGTGCCTGGCACACCGGACGGGAAGCAGATACGCAGTATTTT | TRBV30 | few | - | TRBJ2-3
CASSSQGEEAFF | TGTGCCAGCAGCTCCCAGGGGGAAGAAGCTTTCTTT | TRBV7-3 | - | TRBD1 | TRBJ1-1
CASSLARGETQYF | TGTGCTAGCAGCTTAGCGAGAGGGGAGACCCAGTACTTC | TRBV7-7 | - | - | TRBJ2-5
CASSPYRGNEKLFF | TGTGCCAGCAGCCCATACAGGGGTAATGAAAAACTGTTTTTT | TRBV9 | - | TRBD1 | TRBJ1-4
CASSQDRRGQAFF | TGTGCCAGCAGCCAAGATCGCAGGGGGCAAGCTTTCTTT | TRBV14 | - | TRBD1 | TRBJ1-1
CASSGTEPGKLFF | TGTGCCAGTAGCGGGACAGAACCGGGAAAACTGTTTTTT | TRBV19 | few | TRBD1 | TRBJ1-4
CASSLDIFNEQFF | TGCGCCAGCAGCTTGGACATCTTCAATGAGCAGTTCTTC | TRBV5-1 | few | - | TRBJ2-1
CASSWGEGTDTQYF | TGTGCCAGCAGCTGGGGGGAGGGCACAGATACGCAGTATTTT | TRBV5-6 | - | - | TRBJ2-3
CASSVTGWGNSPLHF | TGTGCCAGCAGTGTGACAGGGTGGGGCAATTCACCCCTCCACTTT | TRBV6-5 | - | TRBD1 | TRBJ1-6
CASSSERTGGIWYGYTF | TGTGCCAGCAGTAGCGAAAGGACAGGGGGGATTTGGTATGGCTACACCTTC | TRBV28 | few | TRBD1 | TRBJ1-2
CASSRLGQSNEKLFF | TGTGCCAGCAGCCGGTTGGGACAGAGTAATGAAAAACTGTTTTTT | TRBV27 | few | TRBD1 | TRBJ1-4
CASSPGTGALQETQYF | TGTGCCAGCAGTCCCGGGACAGGGGCCCTTCAAGAGACCCAGTACTTC | TRBV27 | - | TRBD1 | TRBJ2-5
CASSADQWGGRYEQYF | TGTGCCAGCAGTGCGGACCAGTGGGGGGGGCGATACGAGCAGTACTTC | TRBV6-1 | few | - | TRBJ2-7
CASSSGGFYGYTF | TGTGCCAGCAGCTCGGGAGGGTTCTATGGCTACACCTTC | TRBV11-3 | few | - | TRBJ1-2
CASSYRGQPQHF | TGTGCCAGTAGCTACAGGGGCCAGCCCCAGCATTTT | TRBV19 | - | TRBD1 | TRBJ1-5
CASSLRTSGSVYNEQFF | TGTGCCAGCAGCTTAAGGACTAGCGGGTCGGTCTACAATGAGCAGTTCTTC | TRBV7-9 | few | TRBD2 | TRBJ2-1
CASSLGNKGSYGELFF | TGTGCCAGCAGCTTGGGCAATAAGGGGTCGTACGGGGAGCTGTTTTTT | TRBV5-4 | - | - | TRBJ2-2
CASSTHGTGGGEQYF | TGTGCCAGCAGCACTCATGGGACAGGGGGTGGCGAGCAGTACTTC | TRBV9 | - | TRBD1 | TRBJ2-7
CASGRTGTHEQYF | TGTGCCAGCGGGCGGACAGGGACGCACGAGCAGTACTTC | TRBV2 | - | TRBD1 | TRBJ2-7
CASSYTGNTEAFF | TGTGCCAGCAGTTATACAGGGAACACTGAAGCTTTCTTT | TRBV7-9 | few | - | TRBJ1-1
CASSASTSGRLNTGELFF | TGTGCCAGCAGCGCATCAACTAGCGGGAGGTTAAACACCGGGGAGCTGTTTTTT | TRBV9 | - | TRBD2 | TRBJ2-2